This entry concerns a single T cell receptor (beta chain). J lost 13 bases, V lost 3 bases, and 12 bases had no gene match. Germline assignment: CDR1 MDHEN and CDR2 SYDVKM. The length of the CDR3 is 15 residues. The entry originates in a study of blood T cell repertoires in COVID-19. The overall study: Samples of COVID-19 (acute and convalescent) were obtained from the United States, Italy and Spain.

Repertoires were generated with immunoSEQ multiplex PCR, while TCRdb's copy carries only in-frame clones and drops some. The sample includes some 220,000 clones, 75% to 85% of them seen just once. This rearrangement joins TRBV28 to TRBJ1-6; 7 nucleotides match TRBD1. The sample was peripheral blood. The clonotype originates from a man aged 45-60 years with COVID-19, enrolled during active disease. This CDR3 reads CASSFGQGVQLPLHF. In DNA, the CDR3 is TGTGCCAGCAGTTTCGGGCAGGGGGTCCAGCTGCCCCTCCACTTT.